This is a list of T cell receptor beta chains from one sample in a study of T cells in Graves' hyperthyroidism and ophthalmopathy. TCRdb itself ran the multiplex PCR reads through MiXCR, one entry per CDR3 protein. The sample contains roughly 660,000 distinct CDR3 sequences, roughly 17% of which appear only once. The source material was blood. The receptors were sampled from a man aged 45 to 65 with Graves' hyperthyroidism. Both conserved end residues are part of each CDR3. D genes are given only for firm matches. Clone size appears in some rows only: once, few, many, or a class for an expanded clone.

TRBV20-1	TRBJ2-1	TRBD2	few	CSARDVGLAGVFEQFF	TGCAGTGCTAGAGATGTGGGCCTAGCGGGAGTTTTTGAGCAGTTCTTC
TRBV29-1	TRBJ2-1	TRBD2	.	CSAQAGGNEQFF	TGCAGCGCGCAGGCGGGAGGCAATGAGCAGTTCTTC
TRBV18	TRBJ1-4	.	many	CASSHGQSTNEKLFF	TGTGCCAGCTCCCATGGACAGTCAACTAATGAAAAACTGTTTTTT
TRBV5-1	TRBJ1-1	.	many	CASKGTNTEAFF	TGCGCCAGCAAGGGGACGAACACTGAAGCTTTCTTT
TRBV4-1	TRBJ2-7	TRBD2	.	CASSQDWALAGGSYEQYF	TGCGCCAGCAGCCAAGATTGGGCCCTAGCGGGGGGCTCCTACGAGCAGTACTTC
TRBV7-9	TRBJ2-1	TRBD2	few	CASSRSGSYEQFF	TGTGCCAGCAGCCGTAGCGGGAGCTATGAGCAGTTCTTC
TRBV11-1	TRBJ2-1	TRBD2	many	CASSRSGTSVRSSYNEQFF	TGTGCCAGCAGCCGTTCAGGGACTAGCGTTAGGAGCTCCTACAATGAGCAGTTCTTC
TRBV30	TRBJ1-6	.	.	CAGMASSSYNSPLHF	TGTGCCGGAATGGCCAGCAGCTCCTATAATTCACCCCTCCACTTT
TRBV7-3	TRBJ2-1	.	many	CASSLRAGRGRNNEQFF	TGTGCCAGCAGCTTAAGGGCCGGGAGAGGTCGCAACAATGAGCAGTTCTTC
TRBV2	TRBJ1-1	TRBD1	.	CASSEEAGQGRKAFF	TGTGCCAGCAGTGAAGAGGCGGGACAGGGGAGGAAAGCTTTCTTT
TRBV6-1	TRBJ2-7	.	.	CASSPEGSYYEQYF	TGTGCCAGCAGCCCAGAGGGCAGTTACTACGAGCAGTACTTC
TRBV7-9	TRBJ2-3	.	.	CASSLESRRTQYF	TGTGCCAGCAGCTTAGAGTCCCGGCGTACGCAGTATTTT
TRBV20-1	TRBJ2-7	.	few	CSAIRLYEQYF	TGCAGTGCTATTCGGCTTTACGAGCAGTACTTC
TRBV5-1	TRBJ1-1	.	.	CASSSTRVEGGNTEAFF	TGTGCCAGCAGCTCGACGAGGGTAGAAGGTGGAAACACTGAAGCTTTCTTT
TRBV6-5	TRBJ2-6	.	many	CASSYSFGGFIAANVLTF	TGTGCCAGCAGTTACTCGTTCGGGGGCTTCATTGCGGCCAACGTCCTGACTTTC
TRBV7-3	TRBJ1-1	TRBD1	many	CASSMTGVTEAFF	TGTGCCAGCAGCATGACAGGGGTAACTGAAGCTTTCTTT
TRBV7-2	TRBJ2-5	.	many	CASSSGWSGETQYF	TGTGCCAGCAGCTCCGGGTGGAGCGGGGAGACCCAGTACTTC